Shown below are 16 T cell receptor beta chains from a single sample sequenced in a study of blood T cells in healthy people across ages. The authors ran a second PCR of about 6 to 11 cycles using a sample-barcoded 5' primer and a J-beta primer mix. TCRdb ran MiXCR on the 5' RACE reads and lists one entry per CDR3 protein. The sample records fewer than 1 million distinct CDR3 sequences, 40% to 50% being singletons. The specimen was blood. The receptors shown here come from a man aged 55 to 70 in good health.

The chain joins TRBV20-1 to TRBJ1-2; D is uncertain. The germline gives CDR1 DFQATT, CDR2 SNEGSKA (reference sequence). Trimming left V 5 bases short and J 4 bases short, with 11 bases between. The CDR3 runs 12 residues. CDR3 coding DNA: TGCAGTGCTCTAAGGACGGGCTATGGCTACACCTTC. Amino acids: CSALRTGYGYTF.

This clonotype has more than one count but fewer than ten. V is TRBV7-9 and J is TRBJ1-1; 7 bases match TRBD1. Germline CDR1 and CDR2: SEHNR and FQNEAQ (reference sequence). The CDR3 is made up of 13 amino acids. Trimming removed 5 bases from V and 4 bases from J; junction bases left unmatched: 4. CDR3 loop: CASSPTGLTEAFF. CDR3 coding DNA: TGTGCCAGCAGCCCGACAGGGCTCACTGAAGCTTTCTTT.

In DNA form, the CDR3 reads TGTGCCAGCAGCGGGAGCATCTACGAGCAGTACTTC. This codes for CASSGSIYEQYF. The chain recombines TRBV7-9 with TRBJ2-7; a weak D match, TRBD2 (5 bases). The CDR3 totals 12 residues. Looked up from germline, CDR1 is SEHNR and CDR2 is FQNEAQ (reference sequence). Trimming stripped 5 bases from V and 3 bases from J, with 8 bases between.

There are a few counts of this clonotype. This chain joins TRBV6-2 or TRBV6-3 and TRBJ1-2; no reliable D call. The germline CDR1 and CDR2 sequences are MNHEY and SVGEGT. V lost 5 bases and J lost 2, with 18 bases in between. The CDR3 has 16 amino acids. The CDR3 bases are TGTGCCAGCAGTCACGGGTACGATGAGAGCAACTATGGCTACACCTTC. Protein sequence: CASSHGYDESNYGYTF.

V gene TRBV18 combines with J gene TRBJ1-2; 8 bases are a match to TRBD1. In germline, CDR1 is KGHSH, CDR2 LQKENI. This CDR3 has 16 residues. V lost 2 bases, J lost 7 bases, and 12 bases stayed unmatched. CDR3 residues: CASSPNEQGQVLGYTF. CDR3 sequence (DNA): TGTGCCAGCTCACCAAACGAGCAGGGACAGGTTCTTGGCTACACCTTC.

This clonotype occurred a few times. This chain connects TRBV3-1 to TRBJ2-1; 12 nucleotides agree with TRBD2. The CDR3 is made up of 15 amino acids. Trimming took 6 bases from V and 6 from J; bases not matched to a gene: 6. CDR1 is LGHDT, CDR2 YNNKEL, per germline (reference sequence). CDR3 loop: CASRDLAGGRNEQFF. The CDR3 DNA sequence: TGTGCCAGCAGGGACCTAGCGGGGGGGCGCAATGAGCAGTTCTTC.

Note on this clonotype: The germline gene is not matched at one end of the junction; a read error may be the cause. V gene TRBV6-5 combines with J gene TRBJ1-2; a possible D gene is TRBD1 (5 bases). CDR3 length: 15 amino acids. Germline V CDR1 and CDR2: MNHEY, SVGAGI. CDR3 in amino acids: CASSYSNAGRNGHTF. As DNA, the CDR3 is TGTGCCAGCAGTTACTCGAATGCAGGGCGTAATGGCCACACCTTC.

This clonotype was counted between two and nine times. V gene TRBV7-6 combines with J gene TRBJ2-3; D ambiguous. CDR1 SGHVS and CDR2 FNYEAQ come from the germline V gene. This CDR3 region has 16 residues. Between the trimmed V and J ends, which lost 0 bases and 4 bases, there was a span of 14 bases. CDR3 region: CASSLARWLAADTQYF. The DNA for the CDR3 is TGTGCCAGCAGCTTAGCGCGGTGGTTAGCTGCAGATACGCAGTATTTT.

Details on this clonotype: An end of the junction differs from the germline gene, which may be a read error. The gene calls are TRBV18 and TRBJ1-2, with 8 bases fitting TRBD1. This CDR3 has 14 residues. Germline V CDR1 and CDR2: KGHSH, LQKENI. CDR3 sequence: CASSLSGGNYGCTF. CDR3 DNA sequence: TGTGCCAGCTCACTATCAGGGGGCAACTATGGCTGCACCTTC. The full variable domain, with the rest looked up from reference TRBV18 and TRBJ1-2, is NAGVMQNPRHLVRRRGQEARLRCSPMKGHSHVYWYRQLPEEGLKFMVYLQKENIIDESGMPKERFSAEFPKEGPSILRIQQVVRGDSAAYFCASSLSGGNYGCTFGSGTRLTVV.

V and J are TRBV11-3 and TRBJ1-6, with TRBD1 matching 7 bases. Germline V CDR1 and CDR2: SGHNT, YENEEA. V was pared by 5 bases and J by 6 bases, with 7 bases of the junction left unmatched. The CDR3 contains 15 residues. In nucleotides, the CDR3 is TGTGCCAGCAGCCGGGGAGGACAGGTTAATTCACCCCTCCACTTT. Translating it yields CASSRGGQVNSPLHF.

This clonotype was picked up a small number of times. The gene calls are TRBV29-1 and TRBJ1-5, with TRBD1 as a possible D gene (5 bases). Germline CDR1 SQVTM, CDR2 ANQGSEA. Trimming removed 4 bases from V and 3 bases from J, with 7 bases in between. The CDR3 contains 12 residues. CDR3 in DNA: TGCAGCGTTGGACAGCACAATCAGCCCCAGCATTTT. It encodes CSVGQHNQPQHF.

The chain employs TRBV29-1 and TRBJ2-1; TRBD2 is a possible D gene (7 bases). CDR3 length equals 15 residues. The V end was cut by 8 bases, the J end by 2 bases, with 19 bases between. CDR1 and CDR2 from the germline V gene are SQVTM and ANQGSEA. CDR3 residues: CSLIPGGPTYNEQFF. The CDR3 coding sequence is TGCAGCCTGATTCCGGGGGGCCCAACCTACAATGAGCAGTTCTTC.

J is TRBJ2-3 and V is TRBV20-1; 8 nucleotides line up with TRBD1. This CDR3 has 15 amino acids. CDR1 and CDR2 (germline): DFQATT, SNEGSKA (reference sequence). With 1 base clipped from V and 6 bases from J, the junction kept 9 bases outside the gene matches. Here the CDR3 DNA reads TGCAGTGCTAGAGTGGGGACAGGACCCCCCGATACGCAGTATTTT. Protein sequence: CSARVGTGPPDTQYF.

The CDR3: CASSPGFSNEETQFF. In DNA, the CDR3 is TGTGCCAGCAGCCCGGGATTTTCTAACGAAGAGACCCAGTTCTTC. V and J are TRBV12-3 or TRBV12-4 and TRBJ2-1; the D gene is possibly TRBD2 (5 bases). The CDR3 loop spans 15 amino acids. Trimming left V 6 bases short and J 13 bases short, with 25 bases between.

This clonotype came up once. V gene TRBV2 combines with J gene TRBJ2-5; possibly TRBD2 for D (5 bases). CDR1 and CDR2 from the germline V gene are SNHLY and FYNNEI. Trimming removed 6 bases at V and 0 bases at J, with 11 bases between. The CDR3 length is 14 residues. In DNA form, the CDR3 reads TGTGCCAGCAGAGATAGCGAGTACCAAGAGACCCAGTACTTC. Translated: CASRDSEYQETQYF.

The chain links TRBV10-3 to TRBJ2-1; 8 bases fit TRBD1. V shed 2 bases and J 5 bases; nucleotides not matched to a gene: 5. The CDR3 is 15 amino acids. Germline lookup yields CDR1 ENHRY and CDR2 SYGVKD. The CDR3 loop is CAISENRGANNEQFF. The CDR3, as DNA: TGTGCCATCAGTGAGAACAGGGGGGCCAACAATGAGCAGTTCTTC.